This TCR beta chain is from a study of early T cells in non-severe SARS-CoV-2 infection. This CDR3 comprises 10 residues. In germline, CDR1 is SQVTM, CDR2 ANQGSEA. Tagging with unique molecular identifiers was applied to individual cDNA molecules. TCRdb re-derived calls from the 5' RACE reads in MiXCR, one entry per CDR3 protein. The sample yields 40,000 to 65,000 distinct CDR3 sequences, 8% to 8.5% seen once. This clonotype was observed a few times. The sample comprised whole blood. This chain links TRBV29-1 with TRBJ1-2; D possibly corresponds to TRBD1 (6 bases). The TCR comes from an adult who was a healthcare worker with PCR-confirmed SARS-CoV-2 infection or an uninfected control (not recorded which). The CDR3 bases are TGCGGGACAAACGACTATGGCTACACCTTC. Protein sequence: CGTNDYGYTF.